These T cell receptor beta chains were read from a single sample in a study of cytomegalovirus exposure and HLA in healthy donors. Libraries were prepared by immunoSEQ multiplex PCR; TCRdb keeps only in-frame clonotypes and omits some of them. The table has roughly 180,000 clones, approximately 80% seen once. Source material: PBMCs. The source is a boy aged 2 to 10 in good health and CMV-seronegative. The CDR3 runs from the conserved cysteine through the conserved F or W. The D gene is left open where the match is weak. Not all rows give a size; the values are once, few, many and, for expanded clones, a class.

15	TRBD2	TRBV5-8	NA	TRBJ2-2	TGTGCCAGCAGCTTAGGGACTACCAACACCGGGGAGCTGTTTTTT	CASSLGTTNTGELFF
15	TRBD1	TRBV6-5	NA	TRBJ2-3	TGTGCCAGCAGCCGCGGGACAGGGAGCACAGATACGCAGTATTTT	CASSRGTGSTDTQYF
15	NA	TRBV7-9	few	TRBJ1-1	TGTGCCAGCAGCTTAGTCCGGACAGATAACACTGAAGCTTTCTTT	CASSLVRTDNTEAFF
17	NA	TRBV1	once	TRBJ2-3	TGCACCAGCAGCCAAGAGGTGGAACTAGCGGGGGCCCAGACGCAGTATTTT	CTSSQEVELAGAQTQYF
12	NA	TRBV5-4	NA	TRBJ2-1	TGTGCCAGCAGCGACGACTCGAAAGGGCAGTTCTTC	CASSDDSKGQFF
12	TRBD1	TRBV18	NA	TRBJ1-2	TGTGCCAGCTCACCGTCGGACAGGGGCTACACCTTC	CASSPSDRGYTF
13	NA	TRBV7-7	NA	TRBJ2-3	TGTGCTAGCAGCTTGGGAGTCACAGATACGCAGTATTTT	CASSLGVTDTQYF
16	TRBD2	TRBV18	NA	TRBJ2-1	TGTGCCAGCTCACCTGAAGGACTAGCGGGAAACGATGAGCAGTTCTTC	CASSPEGLAGNDEQFF
12	TRBD1	TRBV29-1	NA	TRBJ1-2	TGCAGCGTGGTCGACAGGGCTGATGGCTACACCTTC	CSVVDRADGYTF
16	NA	TRBV5-6	NA	TRBJ2-2	TGTGCCAGCAGCTTGAGCGGCTCCCTGTGGACCGGGGAGCTGTTTTTT	CASSLSGSLWTGELFF
15	NA	TRBV6-5	once	TRBJ1-3	TGTGCCAGCAGCTCGAGCCGACAGGCTGGAAACACCATATATTTT	CASSSSRQAGNTIYF
14	NA	TRBV27	once	TRBJ1-1	TGTGCCAGCAGGGGATTACAGGGCAACACTGAAGCTTTCTTT	CASRGLQGNTEAFF
13	NA	TRBV6-1	NA	TRBJ1-1	TGTGCCAGCATTACAGGGACGAACACTGAAGCTTTCTTT	CASITGTNTEAFF
11	NA	TRBV20-1	NA	TRBJ2-5	TGCAGTGCTGCGGGGCAAGAGACCCAGTACTTC	CSAAGQETQYF
16	TRBD1	TRBV28	NA	TRBJ1-5	TGTGCCAGCAGTTTTTTGGGACAGGGAGAGAATCAGCCCCAGCATTTT	CASSFLGQGENQPQHF